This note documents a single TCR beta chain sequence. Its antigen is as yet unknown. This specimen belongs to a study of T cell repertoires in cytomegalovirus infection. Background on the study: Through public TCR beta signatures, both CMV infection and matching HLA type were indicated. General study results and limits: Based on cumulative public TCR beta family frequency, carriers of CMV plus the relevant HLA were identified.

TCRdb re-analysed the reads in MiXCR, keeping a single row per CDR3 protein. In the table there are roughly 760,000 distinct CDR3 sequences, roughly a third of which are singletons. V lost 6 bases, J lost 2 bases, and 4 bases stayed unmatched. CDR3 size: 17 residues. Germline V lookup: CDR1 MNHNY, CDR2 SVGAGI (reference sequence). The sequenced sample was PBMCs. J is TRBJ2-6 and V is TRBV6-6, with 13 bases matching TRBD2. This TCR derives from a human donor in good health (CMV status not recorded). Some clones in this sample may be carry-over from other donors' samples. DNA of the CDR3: TGTGCCAGCAGAAATGGACTAGCGGGAGCTGGGGCCAACGTCCTGACTTTC. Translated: CASRNGLAGAGANVLTF.